The present entry profiles one T cell receptor (beta chain) with its context. Its antigen is not known. In the PCR, 60 Vbeta and 13 Jbeta primers were used. The table came from immunoSEQ multiplex PCR; TCRdb's copy has only in-frame clones and leaves some out. The repertoire has about 69,000 clones, approximately 70% of them found once; the top ten carry around 13%. This entry is derived from a study of cytomegalovirus exposure and HLA in healthy donors. Study-wide findings and caveats: Later analysis showed TCR association rates varying by HLA locus, highest for DRB1 and lowest for HLA-C.

CDR1 is LNHDA and CDR2 is SQIVND in the germline V gene (reference sequence). This CDR3 is 14 amino acids long. J gave up 2 bases and V 5 bases, and 2 bases lay outside the gene matches. The sequence was obtained from a male donor in good health and CMV-seropositive. The sequencing input was PBMCs. The genes are TRBV19 and TRBJ1-2, with TRBD1 matching over 10 bases. DNA for the CDR3: TGTGCCAGTAGTGGGGGACAGGGGAACTATGGCTACACCTTC. It is translated as CASSGGQGNYGYTF. The full variable domain, completed using reference TRBV19 and TRBJ1-2, is DGGITQSPKYLFRKEGQNVTLSCEQNLNHDAMYWYRQDPGQGLRLIYYSQIVNDFQKGDIAEGYSVSREKKESFPLTVTSAQKNPTAFYLCASSGGQGNYGYTFGSGTRLTVV.